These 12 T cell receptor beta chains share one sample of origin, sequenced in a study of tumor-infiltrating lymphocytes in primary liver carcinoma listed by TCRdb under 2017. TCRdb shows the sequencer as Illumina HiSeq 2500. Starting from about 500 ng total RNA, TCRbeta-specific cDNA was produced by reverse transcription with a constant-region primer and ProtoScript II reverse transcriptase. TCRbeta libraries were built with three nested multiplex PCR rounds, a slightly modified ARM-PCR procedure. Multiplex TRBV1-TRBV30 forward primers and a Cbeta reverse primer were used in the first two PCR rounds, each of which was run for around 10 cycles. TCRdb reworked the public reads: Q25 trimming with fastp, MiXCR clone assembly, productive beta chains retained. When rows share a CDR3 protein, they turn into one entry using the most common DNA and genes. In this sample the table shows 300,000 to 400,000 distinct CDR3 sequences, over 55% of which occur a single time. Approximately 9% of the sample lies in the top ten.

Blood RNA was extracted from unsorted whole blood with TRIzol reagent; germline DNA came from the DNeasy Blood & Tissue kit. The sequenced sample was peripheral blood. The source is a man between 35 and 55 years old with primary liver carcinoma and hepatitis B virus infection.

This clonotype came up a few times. In nucleotides, the CDR3 is TGTGCCAGTAGTCCTAGGCGAGAGGTGACTGAAGCTTTCTTT. Its protein product is CASSPRREVTEAFF. This chain uses TRBV28 with TRBJ1-1; D not resolved. V lost 9 bases and J 5 bases, leaving 19 bases between the germline ends. The CDR3 sequence is 14 residues long. Per germline, CDR1 MDHEN and CDR2 SYDVKM. Supplemented by reference TRBV28 and TRBJ1-1, the full variable domain reads DVKVTQSSRYLVKRTGEKVFLECVQDMDHENMFWYRQDPGLGLRLIYFSYDVKMKEKGDIPEGYSVSREKKERFSLILESASTNQTSMYLCASSPRREVTEAFFGQGTRLTVV.

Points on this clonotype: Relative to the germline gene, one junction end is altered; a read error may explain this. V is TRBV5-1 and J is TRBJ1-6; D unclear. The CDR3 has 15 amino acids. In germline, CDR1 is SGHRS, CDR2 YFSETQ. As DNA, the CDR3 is TGCGCCAGCAGCTTGGGATTTGAGTTGGGTTCACCCTTCCACTTT. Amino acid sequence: CASSLGFELGSPFHF.

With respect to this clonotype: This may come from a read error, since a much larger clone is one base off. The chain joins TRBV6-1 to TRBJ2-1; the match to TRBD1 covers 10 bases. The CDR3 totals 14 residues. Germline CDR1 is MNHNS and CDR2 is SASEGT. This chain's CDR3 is CANSEDRGRGEQFF. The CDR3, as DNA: TGTGCCAACAGTGAAGACAGGGGGCGTGGTGAGCAGTTCTTC.

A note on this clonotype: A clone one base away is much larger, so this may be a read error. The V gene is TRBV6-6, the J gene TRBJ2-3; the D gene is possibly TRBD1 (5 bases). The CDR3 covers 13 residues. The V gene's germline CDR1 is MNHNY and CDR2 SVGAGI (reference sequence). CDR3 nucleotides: TGTGCCTGCAGCCCTACAGGAGCAGATACGCAGTATTTT. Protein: CACSPTGADTQYF.

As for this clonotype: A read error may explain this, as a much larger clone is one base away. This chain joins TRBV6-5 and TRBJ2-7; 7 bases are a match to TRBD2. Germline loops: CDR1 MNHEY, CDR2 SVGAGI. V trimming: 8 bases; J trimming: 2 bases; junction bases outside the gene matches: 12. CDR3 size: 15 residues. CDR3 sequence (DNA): TGTGCCAGCTGCCCCCAAGCGGGACGAACCTACGAGCAGTACTTC. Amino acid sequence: CASCPQAGRTYEQYF.

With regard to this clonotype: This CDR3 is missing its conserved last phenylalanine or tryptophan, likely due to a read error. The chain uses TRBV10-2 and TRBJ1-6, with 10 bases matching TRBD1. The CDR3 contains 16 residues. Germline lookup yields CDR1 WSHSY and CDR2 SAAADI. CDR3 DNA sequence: TGCACCAGCAGTGTAAGACAGGGGGCAGGAAGTTCACCCCTCCACTCT. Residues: CTSSVRQGAGSSPLHS.

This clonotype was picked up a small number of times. The CDR3 reads CASSQALRGSYNEQFF. CDR3 sequence (DNA): TGTGCCAGCAGCCAAGCTCTGCGGGGCTCTTACAATGAGCAGTTCTTC. This chain connects TRBV14 to TRBJ2-1; D is possibly TRBD2 (6 bases). The CDR3 totals 16 residues. CDR1 is SGHDN and CDR2 is FVKESK in the germline V gene. V shed 1 base and J shed 4 bases, with 14 bases lying between them.

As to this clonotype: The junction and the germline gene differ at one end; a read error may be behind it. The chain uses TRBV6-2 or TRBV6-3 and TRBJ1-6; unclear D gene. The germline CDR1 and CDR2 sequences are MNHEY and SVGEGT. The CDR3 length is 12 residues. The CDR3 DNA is TGTGCCAGCAGGAAGACTAATTCACCCTTCCACTTT. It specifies CASRKTNSPFHF.

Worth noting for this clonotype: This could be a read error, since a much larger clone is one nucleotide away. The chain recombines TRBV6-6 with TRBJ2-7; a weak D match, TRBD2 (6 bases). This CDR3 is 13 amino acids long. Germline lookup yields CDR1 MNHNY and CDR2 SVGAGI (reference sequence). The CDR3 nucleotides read TGTGTCAGCAGTTACTCGGGCCGGGGGGAGCAGTACTTC. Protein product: CVSSYSGRGEQYF.

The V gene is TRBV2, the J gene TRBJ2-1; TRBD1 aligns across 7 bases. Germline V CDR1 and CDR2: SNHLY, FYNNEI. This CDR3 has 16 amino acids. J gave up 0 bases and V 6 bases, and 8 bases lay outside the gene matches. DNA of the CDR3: TGTGCCAGCAGCGCGTTCGGGACAGTCTCCTACAATGAGCAGTTCTTC. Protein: CASSAFGTVSYNEQFF.

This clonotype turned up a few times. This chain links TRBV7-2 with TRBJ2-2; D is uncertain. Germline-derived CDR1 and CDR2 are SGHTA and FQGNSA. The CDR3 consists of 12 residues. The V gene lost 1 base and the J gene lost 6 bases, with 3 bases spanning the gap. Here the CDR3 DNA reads TGTGCCAGCAGCTTAGTTTCCGGGGAGCTGTTTTTT. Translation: CASSLVSGELFF.

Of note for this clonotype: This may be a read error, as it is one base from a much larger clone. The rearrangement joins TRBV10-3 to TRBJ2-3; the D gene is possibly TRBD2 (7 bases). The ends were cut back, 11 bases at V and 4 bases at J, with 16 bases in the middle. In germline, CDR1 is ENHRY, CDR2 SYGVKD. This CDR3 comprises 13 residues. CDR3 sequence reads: CALSGEGADTQYF. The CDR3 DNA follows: TGTGCCCTCTCGGGGGAGGGGGCAGATACGCAGTATTTT.